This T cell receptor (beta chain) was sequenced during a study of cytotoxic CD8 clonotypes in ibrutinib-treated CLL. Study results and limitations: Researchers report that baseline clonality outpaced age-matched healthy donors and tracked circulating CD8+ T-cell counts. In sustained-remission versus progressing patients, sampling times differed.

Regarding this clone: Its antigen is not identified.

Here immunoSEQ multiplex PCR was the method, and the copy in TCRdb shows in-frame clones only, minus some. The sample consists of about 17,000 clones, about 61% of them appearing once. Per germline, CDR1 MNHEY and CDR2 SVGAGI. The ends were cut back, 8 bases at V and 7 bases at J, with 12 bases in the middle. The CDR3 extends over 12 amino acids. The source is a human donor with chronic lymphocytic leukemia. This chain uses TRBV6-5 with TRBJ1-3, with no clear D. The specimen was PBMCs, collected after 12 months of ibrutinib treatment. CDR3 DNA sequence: TGTGCCAGCGCCGGCTCTGTTAACACCATATATTTT. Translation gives CASAGSVNTIYF.